Presented here are 3 T cell receptor beta chains from one specimen sequenced in a study of T-cell reconstitution after alpha-beta-depleted transplantation in children. Using unique molecular identifiers, the investigators prepared the TCRbeta library. Using its own MiXCR run on the PCR reads, TCRdb lists one record per CDR3 protein. The sample gives 240,000 or so distinct CDR3 sequences, around 8% of which show up once; roughly 5.8% is in the top ten. This sample comprised PBMCs, mostly from graft donor cells, obtained 180 days after TCRalphabeta/CD19-depleted stem cell transplant. Source of these receptors: a male patient aged 10 to 17 who had a stem cell transplant for acute lymphoblastic leukemia, so the T cells may come from the graft donor.

On this clonotype: A much larger clone differs from this one at a single base, so this may be a read error. CDR3 loop: CASSYSGSGNTIYF. The CDR3 DNA reads as TGTGCCAGCAGTTACTCAGGGTCGGGAAACACCATATATTTT. J is TRBJ1-3 and V is TRBV6-5; D gene ambiguous. The CDR3 has 14 amino acids. Trimming took 0 bases from V and 4 from J, leaving 7 bases between them. Germline V CDR1 and CDR2: MNHEY, SVGAGI.

This clonotype was detected ten times or more. The J gene is TRBJ2-7, the V gene TRBV9, with a possible D match to TRBD2 (5 bases). Between the trimmed V and J ends, which lost 1 base and 0 bases, there was a span of 8 bases. Per the germline V gene, CDR1 is SGDLS and CDR2 is YYNGEE. CDR3 size: 14 residues. CDR3 in DNA: TGTGCCAGCAGCGTAACGGGGAGCTCCTACGAGCAGTACTTC. Translation gives CASSVTGSSYEQYF. The entire variable domain, with the rest obtained from reference TRBV9 and TRBJ2-7, is as follows: DSGVTQTPKHLITATGQRVTLRCSPRSGDLSVYWYQQSLDQGLQFLIQYYNGEERAKGNILERFSAQQFPDLHSELNLSSLELGDSALYFCASSVTGSSYEQYFGPGTRLTVT.

This clonotype was detected many times. The chain links TRBV28 to TRBJ2-3; no reliable D call. The CDR3 spans 15 residues. Trimming removed 6 bases from V and 4 bases from J, with 17 bases in between. Germline-derived CDR1 and CDR2 are MDHEN and SYDVKM. The CDR3 here is CASSPNGALADTQYF. In DNA, the CDR3 is TGTGCCAGCAGCCCTAACGGAGCGCTGGCAGATACGCAGTATTTT.